This T cell receptor beta chain originates from a study of CD4 T cells in relation to SARS-CoV-2 and coronaviruses. For the study at large: Crossreactive spike epitopes shared across donors were mapped to their HLA restriction.

This clone was picked up one time. Its specificity is not known. Sequencing used immunoSEQ multiplex PCR; TCRdb keeps in-frame clones, though not all of them. Of 37,000 or so clones in the sample, around 82% were seen once. Trimming at V came to 3 bases and at J to 0 bases, leaving 7 bases not matched to a gene. The CDR3 covers 19 residues. The germline CDR1 and CDR2 sequences are SGHKS and YYEKEE (reference sequence). General study results and limits: Crossreactivity was assessed only for spike protein, not other viral proteins.

Sequenced sample: naive CD4+ T cells from PBMCs, cultured in vitro. The subset is: naive CD4+ T cells isolated by negative enrichment. The sequence was collected from an adult with COVID-19. The V gene is TRBV5-5, the J gene TRBJ2-4; 15 bases are shared with TRBD2. CDR3 sequence (DNA): TGTGCCAGCAGCTCACAGGGACTAGCGGGAGGAAAAGCCAAAAACATTCAGTACTTC. Translating it yields CASSSQGLAGGKAKNIQYF.